This T cell receptor (beta chain) was obtained from a study of early T cells in non-severe SARS-CoV-2 infection. Study at large: Chains were not paired, and sequencing was done on bulk RNA from unsorted whole blood. Notes on the study in general: The matching step, a VDJdb search, favored anti-spike CD8 responses and missed private and CD4 specificities.

This clonotype occurred many times. The antigen remains undetermined. Attached unique molecular identifiers marked individual cDNA molecules. TCRdb redid the calling of the 5' RACE reads with MiXCR, one entry per CDR3 protein. This table holds tens of thousands of distinct CDR3 sequences, 4% to 5% found once. This CDR3 has 15 amino acids. Germline CDR1 is SGDLS and CDR2 is YYNGEE. V lost 4 bases, J lost 5 bases, and 9 bases stayed unmatched. This chain links TRBV9 with TRBJ2-1; 7 nucleotides match TRBD1. Source material: whole blood. This clonotype was obtained from an adult who was a healthcare worker with PCR-confirmed SARS-CoV-2 infection or an uninfected control (not recorded which). The DNA of the CDR3 is TGTGCCAGCAGCTCACAGGGGCTCGCCGACAATGAGCAGTTCTTC. Protein product: CASSSQGLADNEQFF.